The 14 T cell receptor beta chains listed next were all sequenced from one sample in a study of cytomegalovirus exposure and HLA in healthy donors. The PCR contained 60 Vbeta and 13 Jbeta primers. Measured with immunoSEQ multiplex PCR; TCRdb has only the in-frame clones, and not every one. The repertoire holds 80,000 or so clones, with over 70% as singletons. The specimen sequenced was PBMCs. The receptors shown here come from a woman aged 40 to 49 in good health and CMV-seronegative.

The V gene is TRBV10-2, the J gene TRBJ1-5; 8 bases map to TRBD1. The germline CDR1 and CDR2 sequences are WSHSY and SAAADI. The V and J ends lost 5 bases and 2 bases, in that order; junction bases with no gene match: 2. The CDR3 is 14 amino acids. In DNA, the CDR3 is TGCGCCAGCAGTCTGACAGGGGGCAATCAGCCCCAGCATTTT. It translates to CASSLTGGNQPQHF.

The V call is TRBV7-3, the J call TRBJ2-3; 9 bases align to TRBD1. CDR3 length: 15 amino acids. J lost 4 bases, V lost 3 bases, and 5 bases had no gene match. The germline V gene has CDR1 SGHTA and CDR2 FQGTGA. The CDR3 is CASSFQQGASDTQYF. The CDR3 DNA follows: TGTGCCAGCAGCTTTCAACAGGGGGCATCAGATACGCAGTATTTT.

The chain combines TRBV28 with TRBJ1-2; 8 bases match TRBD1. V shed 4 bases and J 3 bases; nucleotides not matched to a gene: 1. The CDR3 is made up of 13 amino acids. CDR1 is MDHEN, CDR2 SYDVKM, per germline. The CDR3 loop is CASSSGGYYGYTF. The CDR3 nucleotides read TGTGCCAGCAGTTCAGGGGGCTACTATGGCTACACCTTC.

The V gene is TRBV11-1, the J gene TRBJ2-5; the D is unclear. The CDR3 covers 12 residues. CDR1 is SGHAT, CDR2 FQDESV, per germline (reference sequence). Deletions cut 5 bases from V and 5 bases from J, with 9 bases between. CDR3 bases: TGTGCCAGCAGCCCTAGTGGGGAGACCCAGTACTTC. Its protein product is CASSPSGETQYF.

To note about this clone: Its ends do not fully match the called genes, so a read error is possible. The CDR3 nucleotides read TGCAGCGTCGTGTTCAGACAGGGTTGGGTCTTC. Encoded protein: CSVVFRQGWVF. The chain uses TRBV29-1 and TRBJ2-1; 7 positions match TRBD1. The CDR3 sequence is 11 residues long. Germline lookup yields CDR1 SQVTM and CDR2 ANQGSEA.

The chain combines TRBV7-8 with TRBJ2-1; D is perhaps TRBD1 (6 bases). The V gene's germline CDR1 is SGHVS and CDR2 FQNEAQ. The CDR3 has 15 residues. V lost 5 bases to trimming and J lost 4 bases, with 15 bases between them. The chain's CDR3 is CASSKGGGQYNEQFF. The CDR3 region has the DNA TGTGCCAGCAGCAAAGGTGGGGGACAATACAATGAGCAGTTCTTC.

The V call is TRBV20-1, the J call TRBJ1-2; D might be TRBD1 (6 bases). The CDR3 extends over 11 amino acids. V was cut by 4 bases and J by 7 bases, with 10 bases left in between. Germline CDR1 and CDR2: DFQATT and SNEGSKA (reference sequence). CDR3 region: CSATGAGGYTF. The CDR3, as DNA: TGCAGTGCTACAGGGGCCGGTGGCTACACCTTC.

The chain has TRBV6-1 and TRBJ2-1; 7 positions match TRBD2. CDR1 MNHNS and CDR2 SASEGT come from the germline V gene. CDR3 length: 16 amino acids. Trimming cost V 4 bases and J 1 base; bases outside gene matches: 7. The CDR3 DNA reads TGTGCCAGCAGTGCGTCACTAGCGATGTCCTACAATGAGCAGTTCTTC. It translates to CASSASLAMSYNEQFF.

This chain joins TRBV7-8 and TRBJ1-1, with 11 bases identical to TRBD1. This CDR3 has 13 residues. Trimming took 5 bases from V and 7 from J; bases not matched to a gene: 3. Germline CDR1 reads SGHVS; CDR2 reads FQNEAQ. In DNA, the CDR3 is TGTGCCAGCAGCAGGACAGGGGGCGTTGAAGCTTTCTTT. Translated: CASSRTGGVEAFF.

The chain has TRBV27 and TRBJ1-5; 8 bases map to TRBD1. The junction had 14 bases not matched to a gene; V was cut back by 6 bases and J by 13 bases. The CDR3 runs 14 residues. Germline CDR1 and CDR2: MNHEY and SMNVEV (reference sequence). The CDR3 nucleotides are TGTGCCAGCAGCCCCGGGGACAGGTCCTTCGGTCAGCATTTT. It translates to CASSPGDRSFGQHF.

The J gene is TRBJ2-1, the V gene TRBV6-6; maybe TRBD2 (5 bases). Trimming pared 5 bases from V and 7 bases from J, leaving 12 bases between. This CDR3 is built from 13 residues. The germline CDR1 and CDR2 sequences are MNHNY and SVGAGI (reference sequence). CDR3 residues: CASSTDRGNEQFF. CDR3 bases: TGTGCCAGCAGTACGGACCGGGGTAATGAGCAGTTCTTC.

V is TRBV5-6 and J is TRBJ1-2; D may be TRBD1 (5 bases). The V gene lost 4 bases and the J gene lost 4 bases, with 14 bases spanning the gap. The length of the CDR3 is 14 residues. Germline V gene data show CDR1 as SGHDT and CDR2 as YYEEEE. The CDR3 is CASSVSRVGYGYTF. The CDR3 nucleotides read TGTGCCAGCAGCGTAAGCAGGGTAGGCTATGGCTACACCTTC.

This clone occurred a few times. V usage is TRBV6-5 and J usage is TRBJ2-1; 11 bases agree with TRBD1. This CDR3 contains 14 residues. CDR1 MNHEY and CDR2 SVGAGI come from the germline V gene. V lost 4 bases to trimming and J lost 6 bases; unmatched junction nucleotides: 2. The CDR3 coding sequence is TGTGCCAGCAGTTGGACAGGGGGCCGCAATGAGCAGTTCTTC. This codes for CASSWTGGRNEQFF.

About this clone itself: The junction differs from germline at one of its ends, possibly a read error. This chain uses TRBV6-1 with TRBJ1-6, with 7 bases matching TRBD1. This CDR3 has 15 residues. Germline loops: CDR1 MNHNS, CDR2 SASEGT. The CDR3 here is CALHQGDTQNSPLHF. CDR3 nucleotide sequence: TGTGCCCTACACCAGGGGGACACTCAAAATTCCCCCCTCCACTTT.